This TCR beta chain derives from a study of OX40 agonist ivuxolimab in advanced cancers. Whole-study findings and limits: Compared with CD4+, CD8+ T cells on average had more expanded clones.

Worth noting for this clone: What it binds is not known.

This CDR3 has 15 amino acids. CDR1 SGHRS and CDR2 YFSETQ come from the germline V gene. V lost 1 base, J lost 2 bases, and 12 bases lay in between. Generated by immunoSEQ multiplex PCR, the TCRdb table keeps only in-frame clones and is missing some. The sample consists of tens of thousands of clones, 88% of them appearing once. This sample comprised CD4+ or CD8+ T cells sorted from blood, obtained in a trial of the OX40 agonist ivuxolimab. This clonotype was obtained from an adult with an advanced solid tumor such as melanoma, head and neck, liver or kidney cancer. The chain recombines TRBV5-1 with TRBJ2-5; D may be TRBD1 (7 bases). The CDR3 DNA reads TGCGCCAGCAGCTTGCAACAGGGGACTCAAGAGACCCAGTACTTC. This encodes CASSLQQGTQETQYF. Full variable domain (outside the CDR3, taken from reference TRBV5-1 and TRBJ2-5): KAGVTQTPRYLIKTRGQQVTLSCSPISGHRSVSWYQQTPGQGLQFLFEYFSETQRNKGNFPGRFSGRQFSNSRSEMNVSTLELGDSALYLCASSLQQGTQETQYFGPGTRLLVL.